The 25 T cell receptor beta chains presented below share a single source sample, sequenced in a study of T-cell reconstitution after alpha-beta-depleted transplantation in children. Unique molecular identifiers were used to barcode this TCRbeta library. TCRdb re-analysed the PCR reads in MiXCR, keeping a single row per CDR3 protein. The sample has tens of thousands of distinct CDR3 sequences, under 60% seen once. Sequencing was performed on peripheral blood, taken before TCRalphabeta/CD19-depleted stem cell transplant. The receptors here all came from a boy under three years old with SCID, due to receive a stem cell transplant.

This clonotype was seen repeatedly, ten times or more. The V and J genes are TRBV6-1 and TRBJ1-6, with D hard to call. Looked up from germline, CDR1 is MNHNS and CDR2 is SASEGT. The CDR3 runs 11 residues. Trimming shortened V by 6 bases and J by 7 bases, and 4 bases separated the two germline ends. CDR3 amino acids: CASRQNSPLHF. DNA of the CDR3: TGTGCCAGCAGGCAGAATTCACCCCTCCACTTT.

In its sample, this clonotype was seen a few times. The V gene is TRBV19, the J gene TRBJ2-1, with D uncertain. The CDR3 is 13 amino acids. The V and J ends lost 2 bases and 8 bases respectively, with 10 bases between them. From germline, CDR1 is LNHDA and CDR2 SQIVND (reference sequence). The CDR3 nucleotides are TGTGCCAGTAGTATATTTCACCTCTATGAGCAGTTCTTC. Translating it yields CASSIFHLYEQFF.

This chain joins TRBV5-1 and TRBJ2-1, with D maybe TRBD2 (7 bases). Per the germline V gene, CDR1 is SGHRS and CDR2 is YFSETQ. CDR3 size: 15 residues. V lost 4 bases and J lost 8, with 19 bases in between. The CDR3 protein is CASSPSSGGADEQFF. The CDR3 nucleotides read TGCGCCAGCAGCCCTTCTAGTGGGGGGGCGGATGAGCAGTTCTTC.

The V and J genes are TRBV5-1 and TRBJ1-1, with D possibly TRBD1 on 6 matching bases. The V gene lost 4 bases and the J gene lost 4 bases, with 32 bases spanning the gap. Germline CDR1 is SGHRS and CDR2 is YFSETQ. This CDR3 has 20 amino acids. The CDR3 nucleotides are TGCGCCAGCAGCCCCCGGCGGGCAGGTGGTCGGTTAAGGGGGAGCACTGAAGCTTTCTTT. Amino acids: CASSPRRAGGRLRGSTEAFF.

The chain employs TRBV7-9 and TRBJ1-1; weak D call: TRBD1 (5 bases). Germline V gene sequence: CDR1 SEHNR, CDR2 FQNEAQ (reference sequence). Trimming left V 1 base short and J 4 bases short, with 10 bases between. CDR3 length: 14 residues. The CDR3 loop is CASSLEWGGTEAFF. CDR3 in DNA: TGTGCCAGCAGCTTAGAATGGGGGGGCACTGAAGCTTTCTTT.

Only a few counts were recorded for this clonotype. This chain uses TRBV20-1 with TRBJ2-1; 11 nucleotides align to TRBD2. The V gene's germline CDR1 is DFQATT and CDR2 SNEGSKA (reference sequence). V lost 2 bases and J lost 4; bases outside the gene matches: 7. The CDR3 totals 16 residues. This CDR3 is CSARILAGAMYNEQFF. CDR3 sequence (DNA): TGCAGTGCTAGAATACTAGCGGGGGCCATGTACAATGAGCAGTTCTTC.

The V call is TRBV6-1, the J call TRBJ2-5, with 7 bases aligning to TRBD2. The CDR3 has 15 residues. After removal of 0 bases from V and 4 bases from J, the junction contained 5 bases not matched to a gene. Germline CDR1 is MNHNS and CDR2 is SASEGT. CDR3 residues: CASSEALTGGETQYF. The CDR3 DNA is TGTGCCAGCAGTGAAGCGCTTACGGGGGGAGAGACCCAGTACTTC.

This clonotype was detected ten times or more. This chain links TRBV7-9 with TRBJ1-5; 10 bases match TRBD1. Trimming at V came to 2 bases and at J to 5 bases, leaving 6 bases not matched to a gene. CDR3 size: 16 residues. Germline values: CDR1 SEHNR, CDR2 FQNEAQ (reference sequence). CDR3 coding DNA: TGTGCCAGCAGCTTAACCGGACAGGGGGTGGATCAGCCCCAGCATTTT. It specifies CASSLTGQGVDQPQHF.

CDR3 amino acids: CSARVVGLAGAGETQYF. The CDR3 DNA is TGCAGTGCTAGAGTTGTCGGACTAGCGGGGGCGGGAGAGACCCAGTACTTC. V gene TRBV20-1 combines with J gene TRBJ2-5, with TRBD2 matching 13 bases. The germline V gene encodes CDR1 DFQATT and CDR2 SNEGSKA (reference sequence). This CDR3 is 17 amino acids long. J was trimmed by 4 bases and V by 1 base; bases with no gene match: 9.

The table lists this clonotype with a few counts. The V gene is TRBV5-1, the J gene TRBJ2-2, with unresolved D. Germline values: CDR1 SGHRS, CDR2 YFSETQ. CDR3 length equals 12 residues. Trimming removed 4 bases from V and 5 bases from J, with 6 bases in between. The CDR3 sequence is CASSPTTGELFF. The CDR3, as DNA: TGCGCCAGCAGCCCTACAACCGGGGAGCTGTTTTTT.

This chain uses TRBV6-2 or TRBV6-3 with TRBJ2-2, with D tentatively TRBD1 (7 bases). The length of the CDR3 is 16 residues. In germline, CDR1 is MNHEY, CDR2 SVGEGT. V lost 2 bases, J lost 9 bases, and 19 bases lay in between. The chain's CDR3 is CASSYVVETGRRELFF. CDR3 DNA sequence: TGTGCCAGCAGTTACGTTGTAGAGACAGGGAGGAGGGAGCTGTTTTTT.

The V gene is TRBV7-8, the J gene TRBJ2-7; D call uncertain. Trimming shortened V by 0 bases and J by 2 bases, and 8 bases separated the two germline ends. There are 14 residues in the CDR3. CDR1 and CDR2 (germline): SGHVS, FQNEAQ. The CDR3 is CASSLARRTYEQYF. In DNA form, the CDR3 reads TGTGCCAGCAGCTTAGCCCGGCGGACCTACGAGCAGTACTTC.

The V call is TRBV4-2, the J call TRBJ2-5; 7 nucleotides line up with TRBD1. The trim removed 4 bases at V and 0 bases at J, leaving 17 bases unmatched. Germline-derived CDR1 and CDR2 are LGHNA and YNFKEQ. This CDR3 contains 19 residues. This CDR3 reads CASSPDRIGSKGYQETQYF. The DNA for the CDR3 is TGTGCCAGCAGCCCGGACAGGATTGGGTCGAAGGGGTACCAAGAGACCCAGTACTTC.

The chain links TRBV7-3 to TRBJ2-1, with TRBD2 matching 9 bases. The CDR3 length is 15 residues. The V gene end was trimmed by 4 bases and the J gene end by 5 bases; junction bases not matched to a gene: 6. The germline CDR1 and CDR2 sequences are SGHTA and FQGTGA. The CDR3 sequence: CASSSTSGWHNEQFF. The CDR3 bases are TGTGCCAGCAGCTCAACTAGCGGGTGGCACAATGAGCAGTTCTTC.

The chain couples TRBV20-1 to TRBJ2-4, with 8 bases matching TRBD1. Germline V lookup: CDR1 DFQATT, CDR2 SNEGSKA (reference sequence). The CDR3 covers 13 residues. Trimming took 6 bases from V and 6 from J; bases not matched to a gene: 7. The CDR3 region has the DNA TGCAGTGCCGATGGACAGGGCCTAAACATTCAGTACTTC. Translation gives CSADGQGLNIQYF.

CDR3 in amino acids: CASSLWETEAFF. Written as DNA, the CDR3 is TGTGCCAGCAGTTTATGGGAAACTGAAGCTTTCTTT. The chain is built from TRBV12-3 or TRBV12-4 and TRBJ1-1, with D hard to call. The ends were cut back, 2 bases at V and 5 bases at J, with 6 bases in the middle. This CDR3 has 12 amino acids.

The chain couples TRBV11-2 to TRBJ2-3; 8 positions match TRBD2. After removal of 5 bases from V and 6 bases from J, the junction contained 19 bases not matched to a gene. CDR3 size: 18 residues. CDR1 SGHAT and CDR2 FQNNGV come from the germline V gene. The chain's CDR3 is CASSDLRPAGLVTDTQYF. CDR3 in DNA: TGTGCCAGCAGCGACCTACGACCTGCGGGACTAGTGACGGATACGCAGTATTTT.

This clonotype showed up just a few times. The chain uses TRBV12-3 or TRBV12-4 and TRBJ2-3; unclear D gene. The CDR3 is made up of 13 amino acids. The germline V and J ends were trimmed by 2 bases and 6 bases, with 9 bases remaining between them. The CDR3 sequence is CASSLHRVDTQYF. The CDR3 DNA reads TGTGCCAGCAGTTTACACCGTGTGGATACGCAGTATTTT.

The chain combines TRBV20-1 with TRBJ2-3; weak D call: TRBD2 (6 bases). The germline V gene has CDR1 DFQATT and CDR2 SNEGSKA (reference sequence). This CDR3 comprises 15 residues. V was pared by 6 bases and J by 4 bases, with 20 bases between. The CDR3 sequence is CSAAGPTLFPDTQYF. The CDR3 coding sequence is TGCAGTGCCGCGGGACCGACCCTATTCCCAGATACGCAGTATTTT.

CDR3 nucleotides: TGTGCCAGTTCACAGGGGGCTAACTATCAGCCCCAGCATTTT. Its translation is CASSQGANYQPQHF. The V gene is TRBV19, the J gene TRBJ1-5; TRBD1 agrees at 9 bases. The V segment lost 8 bases and the J segment 5 bases; nucleotides outside the gene matches: 7. The CDR3 is 14 amino acids. Germline V gives CDR1 LNHDA, CDR2 SQIVND (reference sequence).

The chain links TRBV4-1 to TRBJ1-1; D is possibly TRBD1 (6 bases). This CDR3 spans 15 amino acids. V lost 1 base, J lost 5 bases, and 14 bases lay in between. Germline V gene sequence: CDR1 MGHRA, CDR2 YSYEKL. CDR3 in DNA: TGCGCCAGCAGCCAAGTACAGGGAGGAGGGACTGAAGCTTTCTTT. This sequence encodes CASSQVQGGGTEAFF.

The chain combines TRBV27 with TRBJ1-2; the D is unclear. The V gene lost 0 bases and the J gene lost 0 bases, with 14 bases spanning the gap. Germline CDR1 is MNHEY and CDR2 is SMNVEV (reference sequence). The CDR3 is 17 amino acids. The CDR3 region is CASSLSGEMTPNYGYTF. DNA of the CDR3: TGTGCCAGCAGTTTATCGGGCGAAATGACCCCTAACTATGGCTACACCTTC.

This clonotype has ten or more counts. J is TRBJ2-1 and V is TRBV7-3; TRBD2 matches at 8 bases. From germline, CDR1 is SGHTA and CDR2 FQGTGA. This CDR3 is built from 14 residues. V lost 5 bases and J lost 8; bases outside the gene matches: 8. The CDR3 DNA reads TGTGCCAGCAGCCGGGCGGGGGGCCTGGATGAGCAGTTCTTC. It yields the protein CASSRAGGLDEQFF. Using reference TRBV7-3 and TRBJ2-1 for the parts outside the CDR3, the full variable domain is GAGVSQTPSNKVTEKGKYVELRCDPISGHTALYWYRQSLGQGPEFLIYFQGTGAADDSGLPNDRFFAVRPEGSVSTLKIQRTERGDSAVYLCASSRAGGLDEQFFGPGTRLTVL.

This chain connects TRBV4-3 to TRBJ2-3; 11 nucleotides match TRBD2. V was pared by 3 bases and J by 7 bases, with 9 bases of the junction left unmatched. This CDR3 contains 16 residues. Germline lookup yields CDR1 LGHNA and CDR2 YSLEER. This chain's CDR3 is CASSHSLAGGYNTQYF. The CDR3 coding sequence is TGCGCCAGCAGCCACAGTCTAGCGGGGGGATACAATACGCAGTATTTT.

The CDR3 coding sequence is TGTGCCAGCAGTTCACAGGTCTATGGCTACACCTTC. Translated: CASSSQVYGYTF. The rearrangement links TRBV6-2 or TRBV6-3 to TRBJ1-2; maybe TRBD1 (5 bases). The germline V gene has CDR1 MNHEY and CDR2 SVGEGT. Trimming took off 4 bases at V and 4 bases at J, with 7 bases between the two ends. The CDR3 has 12 amino acids.